This TCR beta chain was profiled in a study of shared clonotypes between healthy human individuals. Study outcomes and limitations: Rarefaction showed sorted-subset sequencing was incomplete despite large depth. Among donors, clonotype sharing was expected to be affected by sequencing depth.

Germline V gene sequence: CDR1 SGHRS, CDR2 YFSETQ. The V and J ends lost 4 bases and 7 bases, in that order; junction bases with no gene match: 10. The CDR3 covers 15 residues. Profiled with immunoSEQ multiplex PCR; TCRdb holds only in-frame clones, not every one. The sample has hundreds of thousands of clones, 90% to 96% seen once; the top ten hold about 0.064%. About this clone itself: The antigen is undetermined.

V and J are TRBV5-1 and TRBJ2-7, with 11 bases identical to TRBD2. This TCR came from a woman in her 30s in good health. Sample: naive CD4+ T cells sorted from blood. Subset given: CD45RA+ positively selected. CDR3 in amino acids: CASSLSLAGEGEQYF. CDR3 DNA: TGCGCCAGCAGCCTGTCACTAGCGGGAGAAGGTGAGCAGTACTTC.